These 22 T cell receptor beta chains originate from one sample sequenced in a study of response to subunit inactivated influenza vaccine. TCRdb fed the RT-PCR reads into MiXCR, producing one record per CDR3 protein. This sample has about 520,000 distinct CDR3 sequences, with 6% to 9% found just once. Here the sequenced sample was PBMCs from blood, taken around 25 months after vaccination. These receptors originate from a man aged 50-75 years who received an inactivated influenza vaccine.

This clonotype occurred many times. The CDR3 coding sequence is TGCAGCGTTGTCGTTTCAACGAGACTCTCCTACAATGAGCAGTTCTTC. It is translated as CSVVVSTRLSYNEQFF. The J gene is TRBJ2-1, the V gene TRBV29-1; D remains ambiguous. Trimming left V 4 bases short and J 0 bases short, with 16 bases between. Germline V lookup: CDR1 SQVTM, CDR2 ANQGSEA. The CDR3 has 16 amino acids.

Concerning this clonotype itself: A junction end diverges from the germline sequence, so it may reflect a read error. V usage is TRBV7-8 and J usage is TRBJ2-1, with 8 bases that match TRBD2. Germline V CDR1 and CDR2: SGHVS, FQNEAQ. There are 16 residues in the CDR3. The DNA of the CDR3 is TGTGCCAGCAGCTTACTACTAGCGGTCCCGAACAATGAGCAGCTCTTC. Its protein product is CASSLLLAVPNNEQLF.

This clonotype was seen at least ten times. The rearrangement uses TRBV7-9 and TRBJ2-7, with a weak D call TRBD1 (6 bases). Germline CDR1 reads SEHNR; CDR2 reads FQNEAQ (reference sequence). V was shortened by 1 base and J by 2 bases, with 12 bases between the two germline ends. The CDR3 consists of 15 residues. CDR3 loop: CASSLGGPRTYEQYF. The CDR3 bases are TGTGCCAGCAGCTTAGGGGGGCCGCGTACCTACGAGCAGTACTTC.

The J gene is TRBJ1-6, the V gene TRBV28; 7 bases line up with TRBD1. Germline V gene sequence: CDR1 MDHEN, CDR2 SYDVKM. The V segment lost 10 bases and the J segment 7 bases; nucleotides outside the gene matches: 10. The CDR3 has 14 residues. This chain's CDR3 is CATARGQPNSPLHF. The CDR3, as DNA: TGTGCCACCGCTCGGGGACAGCCCAATTCACCCCTCCACTTT.

This chain connects TRBV20-1 to TRBJ2-2, with D uncertain. The CDR3 is 14 amino acids. Trimming cost V 0 bases and J 2 bases, with 7 bases left between them. The V gene's germline CDR1 is DFQATT and CDR2 SNEGSKA (reference sequence). CDR3 sequence: CSARDQKNTGELFF. CDR3 coding DNA: TGCAGTGCTAGAGACCAAAAAAACACCGGGGAGCTGTTTTTT.

This clonotype was seen only a few times. CDR3 residues: CASSQMGFGQFF. The DNA for the CDR3 is TGTGCCAGCAGCCAGATGGGGTTTGGGCAGTTCTTC. The chain combines TRBV14 with TRBJ2-1; no clear D gene. Per germline, CDR1 SGHDN and CDR2 FVKESK. There are 12 residues in the CDR3. With 3 bases removed from V and 12 bases from J, the gap between germline ends came to 12 bases.

This chain connects TRBV7-2 to TRBJ2-2, with D perhaps given as TRBD1 or TRBD2 (5 bases each). Between the trimmed V and J ends, which lost 3 bases and 7 bases, there was a span of 15 bases. In germline, CDR1 is SGHTA, CDR2 FQGNSA. The CDR3 totals 15 residues. For the CDR3, the DNA is TGTGCCAGCAGCTTTGTTCGGGGCGCGGGCGGGGAGCTGTTTTTT. This encodes CASSFVRGAGGELFF.

This clonotype was recorded many times. The chain links TRBV28 to TRBJ1-2, with D possibly matching TRBD1 (6 bases). There are 15 residues in the CDR3. Germline V gene lookup returns CDR1 MDHEN and CDR2 SYDVKM. The V end was cut by 3 bases, the J end by 3 bases, with 14 bases between. The CDR3 loop reads CASSFWGAQHYGYTF. The DNA for the CDR3 is TGTGCCAGCAGTTTTTGGGGGGCCCAGCACTATGGCTACACCTTC.

This clonotype was found a few times. This chain uses TRBV7-6 with TRBJ2-1; D gene ambiguous. The germline V gene encodes CDR1 SGHVS and CDR2 FNYEAQ. This CDR3 spans 15 amino acids. Trimming stripped 1 base from V and 2 bases from J, with 9 bases between. The CDR3 DNA sequence: TGTGCCAGCAGCTTAGATTCTAGGACCTACAATGAGCAGTTCTTC. Translating gives CASSLDSRTYNEQFF.

This clonotype was seen only a few times. The V gene is TRBV12-3 or TRBV12-4, the J gene TRBJ2-1; TRBD1 matches at 7 bases. V lost 5 bases and J lost 2; bases outside the gene matches: 6. The CDR3 is made up of 15 amino acids. The CDR3 loop reads CASSAVQGAYNEQFF. The CDR3 region has the DNA TGTGCCAGCAGTGCGGTTCAGGGGGCCTACAATGAGCAGTTCTTC.

The sample holds a few counts of this clonotype. The chain recombines TRBV11-2 with TRBJ2-4, with TRBD1 identical over 9 bases. The CDR3 covers 14 residues. Germline values: CDR1 SGHAT, CDR2 FQNNGV. The ends lost 1 base at V and 9 bases at J; junction bases unmatched: 4. This CDR3 reads CASSLGGTGSIQYF. For the CDR3, the DNA is TGTGCCAGCAGCTTAGGTGGGACAGGGTCCATTCAGTACTTC.

The rearrangement joins TRBV28 to TRBJ2-5; TRBD2 aligns across 10 bases. This CDR3 spans 15 amino acids. J was trimmed by 4 bases and V by 7 bases; bases with no gene match: 9. Germline CDR1 reads MDHEN; CDR2 reads SYDVKM. Written as DNA, the CDR3 is TGTGCCAGCACGACACCTCTAGCGGGAGTAGAGACCCAGTACTTC. This gives the protein CASTTPLAGVETQYF.

The V call is TRBV9, the J call TRBJ2-5, with D possibly being TRBD1 (6 bases). This CDR3 has 14 amino acids. Germline V gives CDR1 SGDLS, CDR2 YYNGEE. The V end lost 1 base, the J end lost 3 bases, and 10 bases lay between the germline ends. CDR3 residues: CASSVQGTEETQYF. CDR3 sequence (DNA): TGTGCCAGCAGCGTACAGGGGACCGAAGAGACCCAGTACTTC.

CDR3 nucleotides: TGTGCCAGCAGTCGGTCGGGAGGCCCTCTCTACAATGAGCAGTTCTTC. It encodes CASSRSGGPLYNEQFF. The chain has TRBV6-2 or TRBV6-3 and TRBJ2-1; TRBD2 matches at 7 bases. V shed 5 bases and J 3 bases; nucleotides not matched to a gene: 10. The CDR3 runs 16 residues. CDR1 and CDR2 from the germline V gene are MNHEY and SVGEGT.

This clonotype has only a few counts. The genes are TRBV11-2 and TRBJ1-1; 8 bases fit TRBD1. Germline CDR1 reads SGHAT; CDR2 reads FQNNGV. V lost 5 bases to trimming and J lost 1 base; unmatched junction nucleotides: 3. CDR3 length equals 14 residues. This chain's CDR3 is CASSGGQENTEAFF. Written as DNA, the CDR3 is TGTGCCAGCAGCGGGGGACAGGAGAACACTGAAGCTTTCTTT. The variable domain in full, with the rest retrieved from reference TRBV11-2 and TRBJ1-1, is EAGVAQSPRYKIIEKRQSVAFWCNPISGHATLYWYQQILGQGPKLLIQFQNNGVVDDSQLPKDRFSAERLKGVDSTLKIQPAKLEDSAVYLCASSGGQENTEAFFGQGTRLTVV.

The table lists this clonotype with many counts. The rearrangement joins TRBV29-1 to TRBJ2-3, with a weak D call TRBD2 (5 bases). This CDR3 has 13 amino acids. V lost 6 bases, J lost 2 bases, and 12 bases lay in between. Germline CDR1 and CDR2: SQVTM and ANQGSEA. CDR3 DNA: TGCAGCGTCCGAGGGCTACTCACAGATACGCAGTATTTT. This gives the protein CSVRGLLTDTQYF.

The genes are TRBV7-9 and TRBJ2-3; 8 bases map to TRBD1. This CDR3 has 14 residues. Germline V lookup: CDR1 SEHNR, CDR2 FQNEAQ (reference sequence). V lost 4 bases to trimming and J lost 2 bases; unmatched junction nucleotides: 2. The CDR3 DNA is TGTGCCAGCAGCTGGGACAGGACCACAGATACGCAGTATTTT. This sequence encodes CASSWDRTTDTQYF.

The chain combines TRBV11-1 with TRBJ1-1; D is perhaps TRBD1 (6 bases). The CDR3 sequence is 13 residues long. Trimming shortened V by 5 bases and J by 7 bases, and 14 bases separated the two germline ends. Looked up from germline, CDR1 is SGHAT and CDR2 is FQDESV (reference sequence). The CDR3 bases are TGTGCCAGCAGCACGGACAGAGTGGGTGAAGCTTTCTTT. Translation gives CASSTDRVGEAFF.

This clonotype was seen only a few times. CDR3 sequence: CATSRPGQKKTEAFF. The CDR3 DNA sequence: TGTGCCACCAGCAGACCCGGACAGAAAAAGACTGAAGCTTTCTTT. This chain links TRBV15 with TRBJ1-1; the D gene is possibly TRBD1 (6 bases). The germline V and J ends were trimmed by 2 bases and 5 bases, with 15 bases remaining between them. Germline V lookup: CDR1 LNHNV, CDR2 YYDKDF (reference sequence). The CDR3 is made up of 15 amino acids.

This chain connects TRBV20-1 to TRBJ2-2; 11 bases fit TRBD2. The V segment lost 1 base and the J segment 0 bases; nucleotides outside the gene matches: 4. CDR3 length equals 17 residues. CDR1 DFQATT and CDR2 SNEGSKA come from the germline V gene (reference sequence). The CDR3 reads CSARATSGISNTGELFF. CDR3 DNA sequence: TGCAGTGCTAGAGCGACTAGCGGGATCTCGAACACCGGGGAGCTGTTTTTT.

This clonotype showed up many times. This chain connects TRBV19 to TRBJ2-2, with D perhaps matching TRBD2 (6 bases). The germline gives CDR1 LNHDA, CDR2 SQIVND (reference sequence). Trimming stripped 10 bases from V and 5 bases from J, with 14 bases between. The CDR3 sequence is 13 residues long. As DNA, the CDR3 is TGTGCCACGGGTCGCGGGGCTACCGGGGAGCTGTTTTTT. This codes for CATGRGATGELFF.

Ten or more counts support this clonotype. CDR3: CASSWTGTGANNEQFF. The CDR3 nucleotides are TGCGCCAGCAGCTGGACCGGGACAGGGGCAAACAATGAGCAGTTCTTC. This rearrangement joins TRBV5-1 to TRBJ2-1; TRBD1 agrees at 10 bases. V lost 3 bases to trimming and J lost 5 bases; unmatched junction nucleotides: 8. CDR1 and CDR2 (germline): SGHRS, YFSETQ. The CDR3 length is 16 residues.